The clone carrying this T cell receptor beta chain has only a few counts. What it binds is unknown. Both TRBC1 and TRBC2 were covered by a beta constant-region primer of two equimolar oligonucleotides. Ligated cDNA was amplified by four rounds of PCR with nested alpha and beta constant-region primers and SP2. MiXCR, applied by TCRdb to the UMI-ligation and nested PCR reads, yields one record per CDR3 protein. The sample includes around 140,000 distinct CDR3 sequences, around 21% of them seen just once. CMV status came from CD4+ IFNgamma after overnight CMV lysate stimulation. This sample was taken from a study of naive and memory T cell subsets. Study results and limitations: Especially in CD8 cells, naive repertoires contained a few larger clonotypes, possibly CD45RA-re-expressing memory cells.

The receptor comes from a human donor in good health. Sample: naive CD8+ T cells from blood.

The CDR3, as DNA: TGCGCCAGCAGCCAAGTTGACTTGCCGGGGGGCGAGCAGTACTTC. It yields the protein CASSQVDLPGGEQYF. J is TRBJ2-7 and V is TRBV4-3, with 7 nucleotides matching TRBD2. V shed 1 base and J 6 bases; nucleotides not matched to a gene: 9. Germline V gene sequence: CDR1 LGHNA, CDR2 YSLEER. The length of the CDR3 is 15 residues.